The 30 T cell receptor beta chains below come from one sample, sequenced in a study of technical replicates of blood from a few donors. Here immunoSEQ multiplex PCR was the method, and the copy in TCRdb shows in-frame clones only, minus some. The table includes about 98,000 clones, approximately 96% detected once. The source material was T cells isolated from PBMCs. These receptors were taken from a human donor in good health.

This chain links TRBV5-1 with TRBJ2-7; perhaps TRBD2 as D (6 bases). Per the germline V gene, CDR1 is SGHRS and CDR2 is YFSETQ. The CDR3 spans 19 residues. With 2 bases removed from V and 1 base from J, the gap between germline ends came to 25 bases. CDR3 protein: CASSLSGRLRTQLSYEQYF. The CDR3 nucleotides read TGCGCCAGCAGCTTATCGGGGAGGCTTCGCACCCAACTTTCCTACGAGCAGTACTTC.

The chain combines TRBV28 with TRBJ2-7; possible D gene TRBD1, 6 bases. The ends were cut back, 4 bases at V and 2 bases at J, with 12 bases in the middle. From germline, CDR1 is MDHEN and CDR2 SYDVKM. The CDR3 length is 14 residues. CDR3 residues: CASSWDIGTYEQYF. CDR3 nucleotide sequence: TGTGCCAGCAGTTGGGACATCGGTACCTACGAGCAGTACTTC.

The rearrangement joins TRBV7-9 to TRBJ2-1, with 10 bases fitting TRBD2. Germline assignment: CDR1 SEHNR and CDR2 FQNEAQ (reference sequence). The junction had 3 bases not matched to a gene; V was cut back by 4 bases and J by 3 bases. The CDR3 sequence is 15 residues long. In nucleotides, the CDR3 is TGTGCCAGCAGCTATCTAGCGGGAGTCTACAATGAGCAGTTCTTC. Its protein is CASSYLAGVYNEQFF.

This clone occurred once. The V gene is TRBV19, the J gene TRBJ1-1, with D maybe TRBD1 (6 bases). The germline V gene encodes CDR1 LNHDA and CDR2 SQIVND (reference sequence). The CDR3 loop spans 13 amino acids. V dropped 10 bases and J dropped 3 bases, with 15 bases sitting between them. The CDR3 is CAIRGQIDTEAFF. The CDR3 DNA is TGTGCCATTAGAGGACAGATCGACACTGAAGCTTTCTTT.

As DNA, the CDR3 is TGTGCCAGCTCATCGGAAAATGCGGCGGGATCATACAATGAGCAGTTCTTC. Protein: CASSSENAAGSYNEQFF. This chain joins TRBV18 and TRBJ2-1; tentative D call: TRBD2 (6 bases). CDR1 and CDR2 from the germline V gene are KGHSH and LQKENI. Trimming shortened V by 5 bases and J by 4 bases, and 21 bases separated the two germline ends. The CDR3 extends over 17 amino acids.

The CDR3 DNA is TGTGCCAGCAGCTTGGTGACGGGGGAGTTCTATGGCTACACCTTC. Its translation: CASSLVTGEFYGYTF. This chain links TRBV5-4 with TRBJ1-2; maybe TRBD1 (5 bases). Trimming cost V 0 bases and J 4 bases, with 13 bases left between them. Germline V gene data show CDR1 as SGHNT and CDR2 as YYREEE (reference sequence). The CDR3 is 15 residues long.

J is TRBJ2-7 and V is TRBV7-8; maybe TRBD1 (5 bases). V lost 1 base, J lost 2 bases, and 15 bases lay in between. CDR1 and CDR2 (germline): SGHVS, FQNEAQ. The CDR3 has 16 residues. CDR3 sequence (DNA): TGTGCCAGCAGCTTAGGGGGCAGCGCCGAAACCTACGAGCAGTACTTC. It codes for CASSLGGSAETYEQYF.

The chain joins TRBV25-1 to TRBJ2-5; 10 bases map to TRBD1. CDR3 size: 15 residues. Germline trimming cut 4 bases from V and 5 bases from J; bases unmatched to any gene: 7. CDR1 is MGHDK, CDR2 SYGVNS, per germline. DNA for the CDR3: TGTGCCAGCAGTGCCAGACAGGGGGCACAGGAGACCCAGTACTTC. Its translation is CASSARQGAQETQYF.

The chain employs TRBV28 and TRBJ2-5; perhaps TRBD1 as D (5 bases). CDR1 MDHEN and CDR2 SYDVKM come from the germline V gene. CDR3 length: 17 amino acids. V dropped 7 bases and J dropped 5 bases, with 26 bases sitting between them. The DNA of the CDR3 is TGTGCCAGCACCCAAGGGGTGAGCAGGGCCTTGGGGGAGACCCAGTACTTC. Its protein is CASTQGVSRALGETQYF.

The chain combines TRBV7-8 with TRBJ2-7, with 8 bases fitting TRBD1. This CDR3 is built from 15 residues. Germline V gene sequence: CDR1 SGHVS, CDR2 FQNEAQ. J was trimmed by 2 bases and V by 5 bases; bases with no gene match: 8. CDR3 sequence (DNA): TGTGCCAGCAGCCCCTGGACAGGGTCGACCTACGAGCAGTACTTC. This codes for CASSPWTGSTYEQYF.

This clone was counted a single time. The J gene is TRBJ1-1, the V gene TRBV6-1, with unresolved D. Trimming took 0 bases from V and 7 from J, leaving 9 bases between them. The germline gives CDR1 MNHNS, CDR2 SASEGT. This CDR3 has 13 amino acids. The CDR3 here is CASSEALQVEAFF. CDR3 DNA: TGTGCCAGCAGTGAAGCGCTTCAGGTTGAAGCTTTCTTT.

The chain links TRBV7-2 to TRBJ2-7; 7 bases fit TRBD2. CDR1 is SGHTA, CDR2 FQGNSA, per germline. CDR3 length: 15 residues. V gave up 2 bases and J gave up 3 bases; unmatched junction bases: 7. CDR3 nucleotide sequence: TGTGCCAGCAGCTTAAGCCCTAGCGGAAACTACGAGCAGTACTTC. Protein: CASSLSPSGNYEQYF.

V gene TRBV10-3 combines with J gene TRBJ2-1; 8 nucleotides match TRBD2. The germline CDR1 and CDR2 sequences are ENHRY and SYGVKD. The V and J ends lost 10 bases and 5 bases, in that order; junction bases with no gene match: 4. The CDR3 loop spans 12 amino acids. The CDR3 DNA is TGTGCCACCAGCGGGAGCCACAATGAGCAGTTCTTC. Residues: CATSGSHNEQFF.

The rearrangement uses TRBV10-3 and TRBJ2-1; a weak D match, TRBD1 (6 bases). This CDR3 spans 13 amino acids. CDR1 and CDR2 (germline): ENHRY, SYGVKD. The V end lost 6 bases, the J end lost 2 bases, and 8 bases lay between the germline ends. The CDR3 nucleotides read TGTGCCATCAGACAGGGAACCTACAATGAGCAGTTCTTC. Translated: CAIRQGTYNEQFF.

This clone appeared a few times. V usage is TRBV2 and J usage is TRBJ2-6, with TRBD1 matching over 7 bases. This CDR3 has 11 residues. The germline CDR1 and CDR2 sequences are SNHLY and FYNNEI. The CDR3 DNA follows: TGTACCTTATCCCGGGACAGCGTCCTGACTTTC. Protein sequence: CTLSRDSVLTF.

With regard to this clone: One end of the junction fails to match germline, which may point to a read error. V is TRBV10-1 and J is TRBJ2-7; 7 bases align to TRBD2. CDR3 length: 12 residues. Germline values: CDR1 WNHNN, CDR2 SYGVQD (reference sequence). The CDR3 loop reads CASSGSSGSAFF. The DNA of the CDR3 is TGCGCCAGCAGTGGGTCTAGCGGCTCAGCTTTCTTC.

The chain recombines TRBV27 with TRBJ2-3, with D perhaps matching TRBD2 (6 bases). This CDR3 contains 14 residues. Germline-derived CDR1 and CDR2 are MNHEY and SMNVEV (reference sequence). The V and J ends lost 0 bases and 8 bases respectively, with 12 bases between them. The CDR3 DNA sequence: TGTGCCAGCAGTTTATCGGTCCTCGGGGGTACGCAGTATTTT. Encoded protein: CASSLSVLGGTQYF.

The V gene is TRBV6-1, the J gene TRBJ1-1; D possibly corresponds to TRBD1 (6 bases). V was pared by 8 bases and J by 1 base, with 14 bases between. CDR1 MNHNS and CDR2 SASEGT come from the germline V gene. The CDR3 totals 14 residues. DNA for the CDR3: TGTGCCAGCCCGTGGGGGCCATCGAACACTGAAGCTTTCTTT. It translates to CASPWGPSNTEAFF.

The V gene is TRBV7-9, the J gene TRBJ2-1; D uncertain. V was trimmed by 5 bases and J by 7 bases, leaving 6 bases between them. CDR1 and CDR2 from the germline V gene are SEHNR and FQNEAQ (reference sequence). There are 11 residues in the CDR3. The CDR3 reads CASSIQNEQFF. The CDR3 DNA reads as TGTGCCAGCAGCATACAAAATGAGCAGTTCTTC.

This chain joins TRBV6-5 and TRBJ1-3; 8 bases are shared with TRBD1. Germline V gives CDR1 MNHEY, CDR2 SVGAGI. V was pared by 1 base and J by 4 bases, with 3 bases of the junction left unmatched. CDR3 length: 15 amino acids. The CDR3 DNA follows: TGTGCCAGCAGTTACTACAGGGGGGCCGGAAACACCATATATTTT. Its translation: CASSYYRGAGNTIYF.

The CDR3 sequence: CASSQPLAGGSKNIQYF. CDR3 coding DNA: TGCGCCAGCAGCCAACCACTAGCGGGAGGTTCCAAAAACATTCAGTACTTC. This sequence joins TRBV4-1 and TRBJ2-4; TRBD2 agrees at 12 bases. The CDR3 is made up of 17 amino acids. Trimming cost V 2 bases and J 2 bases; bases outside gene matches: 4. Germline V CDR1 and CDR2: MGHRA, YSYEKL.

V gene TRBV29-1 combines with J gene TRBJ2-1; 9 nucleotides match TRBD2. The germline V gene has CDR1 SQVTM and CDR2 ANQGSEA. J lost 5 bases, V lost 2 bases, and 1 base had no gene match. The CDR3 length is 13 residues. The CDR3 nucleotides read TGCAGCGTTGAACTAGCGGGAAACAATGAGCAGTTCTTC. Its protein is CSVELAGNNEQFF.

The chain couples TRBV28 to TRBJ2-6; D perhaps matches TRBD2 (6 bases). CDR1 and CDR2 from the germline V gene are MDHEN and SYDVKM. With 7 bases removed from V and 4 bases from J, the gap between germline ends came to 17 bases. The CDR3 covers 16 residues. CDR3 in amino acids: CASTRTDYSGANVLTF. The DNA of the CDR3 is TGTGCCAGCACCCGGACGGACTATTCGGGGGCCAACGTCCTGACTTTC.

Here the CDR3 reads CASSPGLEKLFF. CDR3 nucleotides: TGTGCCAGCAGCCCGGGACTTGAAAAACTGTTTTTT. The chain uses TRBV7-9 and TRBJ1-4; the D gene is possibly TRBD1 (5 bases). CDR3 length: 12 amino acids. The germline V gene encodes CDR1 SEHNR and CDR2 FQNEAQ (reference sequence). V lost 5 bases and J lost 7, with 8 bases in between. Complete variable domain (other parts from reference TRBV7-9 and TRBJ1-4): DTGVSQNPRHKITKRGQNVTFRCDPISEHNRLYWYRQTLGQGPEFLTYFQNEAQLEKSRLLSDRFSAERPKGSFSTLEIQRTEQGDSAMYLCASSPGLEKLFFGSGTQLSVL.

V and J are TRBV25-1 and TRBJ2-7; TRBD2 matches at 10 bases. The length of the CDR3 is 12 residues. Per germline, CDR1 MGHDK and CDR2 SYGVNS. V was pared by 6 bases and J by 7 bases, with 3 bases of the junction left unmatched. For the CDR3, the DNA is TGTGCCAGCAGGAGCGGGGGGGGAGAGCAGTACTTC. This sequence encodes CASRSGGGEQYF.

V is TRBV6-5 and J is TRBJ2-5; TRBD2 might be the D (5 bases). The CDR3 runs 14 residues. Trimming cost V 7 bases and J 7 bases, with 19 bases left between them. From germline, CDR1 is MNHEY and CDR2 SVGAGI. The CDR3 protein is CASNPRTLRGTQYF. CDR3 coding DNA: TGTGCCAGCAACCCGCGAACCCTCCGGGGGACCCAGTACTTC.

V usage is TRBV9 and J usage is TRBJ1-1; possible D gene TRBD1, 6 bases. Deletions cut 4 bases from V and 8 bases from J, with 15 bases between. The CDR3 runs to 13 residues. Germline assignment: CDR1 SGDLS and CDR2 YYNGEE. The CDR3 nucleotides read TGTGCCAGCAGCCCCCGGACAGTTAGGGAAGCTTTCTTT. Translated: CASSPRTVREAFF.

The rearrangement joins TRBV28 to TRBJ1-5; 10 nucleotides match TRBD1. Germline V CDR1 and CDR2: MDHEN, SYDVKM. The CDR3 runs 20 residues. V lost 5 bases and J lost 0; bases outside the gene matches: 16. The CDR3 coding sequence is TGTGCCAGCAGTCCCATCACAGAGACAGGGGGCGCGGATAGCAATCAGCCCCAGCATTTT. Amino acid sequence: CASSPITETGGADSNQPQHF.

Here the CDR3 DNA reads TGTGCCAGCAGTGTGAGACAGGGATTGAACACTGAAGCTTTCTTT. It is translated as CASSVRQGLNTEAFF. V gene TRBV6-1 combines with J gene TRBJ1-1; 7 bases match TRBD1. Germline assignment: CDR1 MNHNS and CDR2 SASEGT. The V and J ends lost 4 bases and 0 bases, in that order; junction bases with no gene match: 5. The length of the CDR3 is 15 residues.

The chain couples TRBV15 to TRBJ1-1, with D maybe TRBD1 (5 bases). This CDR3 has 16 amino acids. Per germline, CDR1 LNHNV and CDR2 YYDKDF (reference sequence). V was pared by 0 bases and J by 0 bases, with 11 bases between. The CDR3: CATSRDLGDLNTEAFF. DNA of the CDR3: TGTGCCACCAGCAGAGATCTCGGGGACTTGAACACTGAAGCTTTCTTT.